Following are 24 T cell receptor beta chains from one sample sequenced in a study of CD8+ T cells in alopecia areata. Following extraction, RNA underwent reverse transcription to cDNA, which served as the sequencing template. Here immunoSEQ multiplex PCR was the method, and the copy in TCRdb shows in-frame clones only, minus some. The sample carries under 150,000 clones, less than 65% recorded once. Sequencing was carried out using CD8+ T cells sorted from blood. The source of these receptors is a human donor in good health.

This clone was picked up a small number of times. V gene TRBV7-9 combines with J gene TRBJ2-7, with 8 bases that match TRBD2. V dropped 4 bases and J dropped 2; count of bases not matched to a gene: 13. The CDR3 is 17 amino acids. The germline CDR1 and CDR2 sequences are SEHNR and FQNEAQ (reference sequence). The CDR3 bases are TGTGCCAGCAGCTCGGGAGCGGGAGATGGAGGACCCTACGAGCAGTACTTC. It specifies CASSSGAGDGGPYEQYF. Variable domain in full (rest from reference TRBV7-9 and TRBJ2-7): DTGVSQNPRHKITKRGQNVTFRCDPISEHNRLYWYRQTLGQGPEFLTYFQNEAQLEKSRLLSDRFSAERPKGSFSTLEIQRTEQGDSAMYLCASSSGAGDGGPYEQYFGPGTRLTVT.

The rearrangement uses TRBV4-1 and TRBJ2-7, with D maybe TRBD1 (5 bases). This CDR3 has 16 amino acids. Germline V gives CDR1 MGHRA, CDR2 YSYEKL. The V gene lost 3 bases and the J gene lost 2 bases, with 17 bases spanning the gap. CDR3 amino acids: CASSHARDSQTYEQYF. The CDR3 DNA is TGCGCCAGCAGCCATGCTCGCGACAGCCAAACCTACGAGCAGTACTTC.

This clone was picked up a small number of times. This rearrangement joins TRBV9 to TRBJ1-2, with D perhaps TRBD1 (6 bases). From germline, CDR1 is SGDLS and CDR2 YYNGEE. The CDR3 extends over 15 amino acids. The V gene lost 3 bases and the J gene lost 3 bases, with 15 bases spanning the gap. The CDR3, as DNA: TGTGCCAGCAGCGACCGGGACATACCCCACTATGGCTACACCTTC. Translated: CASSDRDIPHYGYTF.

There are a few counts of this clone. Here the CDR3 reads CASSLDGGNIQYF. The CDR3 DNA reads as TGTGCCAGCAGTTTAGATGGGGGAAACATTCAGTACTTC. The rearrangement uses TRBV27 and TRBJ2-4; D assignment may be TRBD1 or TRBD2 (5 bases each). The CDR3 sequence is 13 residues long. The V gene's germline CDR1 is MNHEY and CDR2 SMNVEV (reference sequence). The V gene lost 2 bases and the J gene lost 6 bases, with 8 bases spanning the gap.

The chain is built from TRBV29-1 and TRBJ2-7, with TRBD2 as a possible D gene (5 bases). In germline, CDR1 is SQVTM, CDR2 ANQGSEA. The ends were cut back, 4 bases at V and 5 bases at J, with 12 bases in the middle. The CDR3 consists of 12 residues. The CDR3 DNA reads TGCAGCGTTGCCGGGATTCGGGACGAGCAGTACTTC. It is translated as CSVAGIRDEQYF.

The CDR3 DNA is TGTGCCAGCAGTTTAATGACAGGCTTCTACGAGCAGTACTTC. Encoded protein: CASSLMTGFYEQYF. The J gene is TRBJ2-7, the V gene TRBV27; D might be TRBD1 (6 bases). The germline V and J ends were trimmed by 2 bases and 3 bases, with 11 bases remaining between them. The CDR3 has 14 amino acids. The germline V gene encodes CDR1 MNHEY and CDR2 SMNVEV (reference sequence).

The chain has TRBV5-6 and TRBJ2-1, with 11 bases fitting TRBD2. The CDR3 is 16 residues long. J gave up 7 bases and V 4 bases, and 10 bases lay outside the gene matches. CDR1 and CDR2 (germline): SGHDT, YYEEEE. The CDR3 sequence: CASSAISGRAENEQFF. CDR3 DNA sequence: TGTGCCAGCAGCGCAATTAGCGGGAGGGCCGAGAATGAGCAGTTCTTC.

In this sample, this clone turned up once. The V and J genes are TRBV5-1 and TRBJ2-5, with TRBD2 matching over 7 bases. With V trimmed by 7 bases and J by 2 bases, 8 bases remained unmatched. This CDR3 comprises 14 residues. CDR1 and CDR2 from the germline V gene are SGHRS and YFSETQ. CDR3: CASGPGTIQETQYF. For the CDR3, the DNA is TGCGCCAGCGGACCCGGGACTATACAAGAGACCCAGTACTTC. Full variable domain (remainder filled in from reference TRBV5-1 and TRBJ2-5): KAGVTQTPRYLIKTRGQQVTLSCSPISGHRSVSWYQQTPGQGLQFLFEYFSETQRNKGNFPGRFSGRQFSNSRSEMNVSTLELGDSALYLCASGPGTIQETQYFGPGTRLLVL.

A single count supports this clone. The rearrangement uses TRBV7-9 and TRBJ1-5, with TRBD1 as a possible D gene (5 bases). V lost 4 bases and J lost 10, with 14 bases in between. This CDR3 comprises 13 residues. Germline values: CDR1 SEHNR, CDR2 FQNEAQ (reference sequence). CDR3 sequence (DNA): TGTGCCAGCAGCTCGGGGGTAATCAGCCCCCAGCATTTT. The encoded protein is CASSSGVISPQHF.

The CDR3 here is CAISDLDTQYF. CDR3 in DNA: TGTGCCATCAGTGACCTTGATACGCAGTATTTT. This chain joins TRBV10-3 and TRBJ2-3; no reliable D call. CDR3 length: 11 residues. V was cut by 3 bases and J by 6 bases, with 4 bases left in between. CDR1 is ENHRY, CDR2 SYGVKD, per germline.

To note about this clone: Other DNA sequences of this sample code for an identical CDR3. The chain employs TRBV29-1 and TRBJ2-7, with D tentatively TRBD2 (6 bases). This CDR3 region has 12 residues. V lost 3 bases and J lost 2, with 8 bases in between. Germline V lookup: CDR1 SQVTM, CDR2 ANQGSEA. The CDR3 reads CSVEVAAYEQYF. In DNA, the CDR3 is TGCAGCGTTGAGGTAGCGGCCTACGAGCAGTACTTC.

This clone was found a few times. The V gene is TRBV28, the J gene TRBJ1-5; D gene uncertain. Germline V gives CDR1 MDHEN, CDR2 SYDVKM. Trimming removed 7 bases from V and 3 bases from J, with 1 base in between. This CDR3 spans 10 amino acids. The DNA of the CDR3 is TGTGCCAGCACCAATCAGCCCCAGCATTTT. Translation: CASTNQPQHF. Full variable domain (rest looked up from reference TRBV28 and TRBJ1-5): DVKVTQSSRYLVKRTGEKVFLECVQDMDHENMFWYRQDPGLGLRLIYFSYDVKMKEKGDIPEGYSVSREKKERFSLILESASTNQTSMYLCASTNQPQHFGDGTRLSIL.

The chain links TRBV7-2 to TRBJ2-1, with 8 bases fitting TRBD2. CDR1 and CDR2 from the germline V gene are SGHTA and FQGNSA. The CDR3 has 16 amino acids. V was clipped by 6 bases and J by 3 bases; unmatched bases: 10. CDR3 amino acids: CASRPTSGLYYNEQFF. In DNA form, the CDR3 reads TGTGCCAGCAGGCCTACTAGCGGACTGTACTACAATGAGCAGTTCTTC.

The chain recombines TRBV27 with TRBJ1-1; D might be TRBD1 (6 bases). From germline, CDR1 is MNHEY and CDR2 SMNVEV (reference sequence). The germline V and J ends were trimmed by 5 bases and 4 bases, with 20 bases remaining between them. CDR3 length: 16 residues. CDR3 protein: CASSAYGGHGATEAFF. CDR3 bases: TGTGCCAGCAGTGCATACGGGGGACATGGGGCCACTGAAGCTTTCTTT.

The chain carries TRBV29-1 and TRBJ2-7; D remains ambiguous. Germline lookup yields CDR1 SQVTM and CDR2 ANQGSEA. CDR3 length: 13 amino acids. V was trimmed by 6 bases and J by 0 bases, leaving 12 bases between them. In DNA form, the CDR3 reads TGCAGCGTAGGTGCAGGCCTCTCCTACGAGCAGTACTTC. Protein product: CSVGAGLSYEQYF.

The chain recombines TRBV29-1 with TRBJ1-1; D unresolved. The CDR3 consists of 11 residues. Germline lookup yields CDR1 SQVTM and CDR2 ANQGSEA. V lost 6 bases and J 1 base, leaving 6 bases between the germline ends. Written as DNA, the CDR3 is TGCAGCGTCTCCCAGAACACTGAAGCTTTCTTT. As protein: CSVSQNTEAFF.

In DNA, the CDR3 is TGTGCCACCAGCCAAGGGGGATTCGGAAACACCATATATTTT. Translation: CATSQGGFGNTIYF. The chain has TRBV15 and TRBJ1-3; TRBD1 is a possible D gene (6 bases). The V gene's germline CDR1 is LNHNV and CDR2 YYDKDF (reference sequence). The CDR3 covers 14 residues. V lost 5 bases and J lost 4, with 12 bases in between.

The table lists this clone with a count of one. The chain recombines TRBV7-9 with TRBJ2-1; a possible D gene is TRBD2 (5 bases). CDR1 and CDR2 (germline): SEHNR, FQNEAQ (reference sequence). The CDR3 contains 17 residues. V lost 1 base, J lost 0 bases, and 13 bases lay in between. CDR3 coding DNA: TGTGCCAGCAGCTTAGGAGGTGGTGGGAGCTCCTACAATGAGCAGTTCTTC. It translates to CASSLGGGGSSYNEQFF.

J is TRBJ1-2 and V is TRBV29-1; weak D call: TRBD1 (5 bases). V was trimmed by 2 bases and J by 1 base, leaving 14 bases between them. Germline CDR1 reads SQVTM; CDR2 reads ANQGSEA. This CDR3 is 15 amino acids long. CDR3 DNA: TGCAGCGTTGAATCTTGGACACAGAGTAACTATGGCTACACCTTC. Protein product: CSVESWTQSNYGYTF.

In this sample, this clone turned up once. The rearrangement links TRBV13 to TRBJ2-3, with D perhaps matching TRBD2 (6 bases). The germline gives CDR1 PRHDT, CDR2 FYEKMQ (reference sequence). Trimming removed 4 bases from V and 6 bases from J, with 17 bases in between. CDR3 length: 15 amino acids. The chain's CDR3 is CASSSTGTGIDTQYF. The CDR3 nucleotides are TGTGCCAGCAGCTCGACCGGGACTGGGATCGATACGCAGTATTTT.

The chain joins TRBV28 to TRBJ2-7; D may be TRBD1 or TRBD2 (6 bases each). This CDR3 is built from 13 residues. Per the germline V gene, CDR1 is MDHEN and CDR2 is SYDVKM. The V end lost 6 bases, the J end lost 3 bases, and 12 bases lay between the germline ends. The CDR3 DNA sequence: TGTGCCAGCAGCAGGAGGGGGGACTACGAGCAGTACTTC. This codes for CASSRRGDYEQYF.

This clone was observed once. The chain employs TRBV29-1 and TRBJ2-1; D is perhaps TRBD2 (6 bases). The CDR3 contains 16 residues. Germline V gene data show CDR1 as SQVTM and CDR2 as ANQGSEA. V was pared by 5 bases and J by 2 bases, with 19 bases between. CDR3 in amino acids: CSVSGTFPGPYNEQFF. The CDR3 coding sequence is TGCAGCGTTTCCGGGACTTTCCCAGGACCCTACAATGAGCAGTTCTTC.

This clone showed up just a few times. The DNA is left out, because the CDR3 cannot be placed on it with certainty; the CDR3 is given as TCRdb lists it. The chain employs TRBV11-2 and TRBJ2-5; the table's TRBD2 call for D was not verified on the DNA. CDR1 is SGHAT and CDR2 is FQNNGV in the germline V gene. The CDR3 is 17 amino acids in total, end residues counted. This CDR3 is CASSFGAGLAGEETQYF.

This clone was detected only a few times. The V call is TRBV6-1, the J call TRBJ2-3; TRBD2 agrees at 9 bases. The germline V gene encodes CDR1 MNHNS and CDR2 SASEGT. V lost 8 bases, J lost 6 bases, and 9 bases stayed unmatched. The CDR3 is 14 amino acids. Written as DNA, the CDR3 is TGTGCCAGCTGGGGGAGCGGGAGGCCCGATACGCAGTATTTT. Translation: CASWGSGRPDTQYF.